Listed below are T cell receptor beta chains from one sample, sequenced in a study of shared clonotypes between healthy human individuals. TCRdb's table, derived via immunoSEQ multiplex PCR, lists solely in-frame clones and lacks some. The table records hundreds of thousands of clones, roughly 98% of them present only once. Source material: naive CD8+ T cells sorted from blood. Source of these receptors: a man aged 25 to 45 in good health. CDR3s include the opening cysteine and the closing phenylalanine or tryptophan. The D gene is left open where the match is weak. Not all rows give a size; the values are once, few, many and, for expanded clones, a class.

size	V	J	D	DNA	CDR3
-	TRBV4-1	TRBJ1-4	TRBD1	TGCGCCAGCAGCCACCGGGACAGGGACGAAAAACTGTTTTTT	CASSHRDRDEKLFF
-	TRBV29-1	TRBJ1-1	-	TGCAGCGTTGTTGATACTGAAGCTTTCTTT	CSVVDTEAFF
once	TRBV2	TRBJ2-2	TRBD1	TGTGCCAGCAGTGACAGAACGTACAGGGGAGCAACGAACACCGGGGAGCTGTTTTTT	CASSDRTYRGATNTGELFF
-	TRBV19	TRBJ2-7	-	TGTGCCAGTAGTCAGAGGACAAGCTACGAGCAGTACTTC	CASSQRTSYEQYF
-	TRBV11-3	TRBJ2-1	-	TGTGCCAGCACCGACGGGCGCGAGCAGTTCTTC	CASTDGREQFF
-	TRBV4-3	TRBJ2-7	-	TGCGCCAGCAGCCAAGGGGCGGCAGGCTACGAGCAGTACTTC	CASSQGAAGYEQYF
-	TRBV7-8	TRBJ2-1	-	TGTGCCAGCAGCTTAGTCTACAATGAGCAGTTCTTC	CASSLVYNEQFF
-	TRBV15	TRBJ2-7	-	TGTGCCACCCAAAGTGCAACTTCCGAGCAGTACTTC	CATQSATSEQYF
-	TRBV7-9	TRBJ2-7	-	TGTGCCAGCAGCTTAGATGGTGAGCAGTACTTC	CASSLDGEQYF
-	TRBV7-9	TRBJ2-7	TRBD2	TGTGCCAGCAGCCGAACTAGCGGGAGAACCTACGAGCAGTACTTC	CASSRTSGRTYEQYF
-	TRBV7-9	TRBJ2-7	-	TGTGCCAGCAGCGAAAAAGGACAGCTAGTGGCGGAGCAGTACTTC	CASSEKGQLVAEQYF
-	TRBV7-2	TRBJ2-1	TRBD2	TGTGCCAGCAGCTTTGGGGGAGGGTTCTACAATGAGCAGTTCTTC	CASSFGGGFYNEQFF
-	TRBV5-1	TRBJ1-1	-	TGCGCCAGCAGCTTGGTTACGAACACTGAAGCTTTCTTT	CASSLVTNTEAFF
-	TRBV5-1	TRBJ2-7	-	TGCGCCAGCAGCTGGACTGGGGCCTACGAGCAGTACTTC	CASSWTGAYEQYF
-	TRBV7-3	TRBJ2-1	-	TGTGCCAGCAGCTTAGGTGGCGAGCAGTTCTTC	CASSLGGEQFF
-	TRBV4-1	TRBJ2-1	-	TGCGCCAGCAGCCGGTCGTCGGAACCATACAATGAGCAGTTCTTC	CASSRSSEPYNEQFF
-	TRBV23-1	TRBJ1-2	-	TGCGCCAGCAGTCAATGGGAAAGAGATGGCTACACCTTC	CASSQWERDGYTF
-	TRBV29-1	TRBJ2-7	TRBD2	TGCAGCGCCGCGGGAGGGGGCTCCTACGAGCAGTACTTC	CSAAGGGSYEQYF
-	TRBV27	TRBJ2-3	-	TGTGCCAGCACCAAATTCAGCACAGATACGCAGTATTTT	CASTKFSTDTQYF
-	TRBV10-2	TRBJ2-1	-	TGCGCCAGCGGCGGTAATAACTCCTACAATGAGCAGTTCTTC	CASGGNNSYNEQFF
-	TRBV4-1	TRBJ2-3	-	TGCGCCAGCAGCCATCTAACGGGAGTAGATACGCAGTATTTT	CASSHLTGVDTQYF
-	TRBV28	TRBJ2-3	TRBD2	TGTGCCAGCAGTTTCTGGACTAGCGGGAGGAAGGGGGATACGCAGTATTTT	CASSFWTSGRKGDTQYF
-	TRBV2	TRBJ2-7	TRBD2	TGTGCCAGTTTATTAGCGGGAGTTTACTACGAGCAGTACTTC	CASLLAGVYYEQYF
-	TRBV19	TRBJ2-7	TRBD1	TGTGCCAGTACGGTGGGGAGGCGGGACAGGGAATCCTACGAGCAGTACTTC	CASTVGRRDRESYEQYF
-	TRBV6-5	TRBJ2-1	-	TGTGCCAGCAGTGGGAACTACAATGAGCAGTTCTTC	CASSGNYNEQFF
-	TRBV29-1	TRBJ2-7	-	TGCAGCGTACGACAGGTTTACTCCTACGAGCAGTACTTC	CSVRQVYSYEQYF
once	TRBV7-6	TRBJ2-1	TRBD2	TGTGCCAGCAGCTTAGCCATTTCAGGGCGGGAGGATGGTGATGAGCAGTTCTTC	CASSLAISGREDGDEQFF
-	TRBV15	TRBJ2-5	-	TGTGCCACCAGCAGGTTGGATACAGACAGGACCAAAGAGACCCAGTACTTC	CATSRLDTDRTKETQYF
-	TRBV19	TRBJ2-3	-	TGTGCCAGTACCCCCGAGAGTTATACGCAGTATTTT	CASTPESYTQYF
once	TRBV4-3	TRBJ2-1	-	TGCGCCAGCAGCCACAACGGTCCCTACAATGAGCAGTTCTTC	CASSHNGPYNEQFF
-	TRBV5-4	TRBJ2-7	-	TGTGCCAGCAGCCCCCTTCCGCGGTACGAGCAGTACTTC	CASSPLPRYEQYF
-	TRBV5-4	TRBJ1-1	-	TGTGCCAGCAGCTTGGAGGCCCGAGAAGCTTTCTTT	CASSLEAREAFF
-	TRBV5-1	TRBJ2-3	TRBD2	TGCGCCAGCAGACCTCTAGCGGACACAGATACGCAGTATTTT	CASRPLADTDTQYF
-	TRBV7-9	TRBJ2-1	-	TGTGCCAGCAGCTTAAGGACAAGCGGCAGCTCCTACAATGAGCAGTTCTTC	CASSLRTSGSSYNEQFF
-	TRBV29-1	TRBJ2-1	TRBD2	TGCAGCGTCTCGGGGGGGCCTTACAATGAGCAGTTCTTC	CSVSGGPYNEQFF
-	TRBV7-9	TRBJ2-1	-	TGTGCCAGCAGCTTAGGAGACAGCTCCTACAATGAGCAGTTCTTC	CASSLGDSSYNEQFF
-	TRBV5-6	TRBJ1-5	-	TGTGCCAGCAGCTTACGAGGACCTAGCAATCAGCCCCAGCATTTT	CASSLRGPSNQPQHF
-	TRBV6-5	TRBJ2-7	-	TGTGCCAGCAGTTACTTGCCTGGGTCAGAACCGGGCGAGCAGTACTTC	CASSYLPGSEPGEQYF
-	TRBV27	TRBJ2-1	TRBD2	TGTGCCAGCAGTTTGAGCGGGGGAAACTACAATGAGCAGTTCTTC	CASSLSGGNYNEQFF
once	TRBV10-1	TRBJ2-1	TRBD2	TGCGCCAGCCCCGGGACTAGCGGGAGGGGCAATGAGCAGTTCTTC	CASPGTSGRGNEQFF